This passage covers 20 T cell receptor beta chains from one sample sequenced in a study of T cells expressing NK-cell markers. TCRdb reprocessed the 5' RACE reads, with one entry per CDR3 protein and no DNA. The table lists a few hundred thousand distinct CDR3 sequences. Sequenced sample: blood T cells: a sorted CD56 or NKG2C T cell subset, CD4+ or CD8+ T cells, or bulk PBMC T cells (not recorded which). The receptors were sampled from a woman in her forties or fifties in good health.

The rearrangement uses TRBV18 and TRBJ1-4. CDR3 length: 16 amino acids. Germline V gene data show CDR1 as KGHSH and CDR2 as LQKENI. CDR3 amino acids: CASSPGGKATNEKLFF.

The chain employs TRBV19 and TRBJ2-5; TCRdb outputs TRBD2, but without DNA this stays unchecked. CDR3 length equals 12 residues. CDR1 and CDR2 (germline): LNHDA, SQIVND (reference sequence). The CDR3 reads CASNQRGETQYF.

The CDR3 is CASSSRDRITIGAFF. The chain recombines TRBV7-2 with TRBJ1-1; TCRdb names TRBD1, which stays unverified in the absence of DNA. The germline V gene encodes CDR1 SGHTA and CDR2 FQGNSA. This CDR3 contains 15 residues.

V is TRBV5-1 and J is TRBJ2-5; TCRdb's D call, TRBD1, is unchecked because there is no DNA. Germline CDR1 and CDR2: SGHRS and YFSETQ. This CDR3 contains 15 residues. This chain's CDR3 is CASSLVQGRGETQYF.

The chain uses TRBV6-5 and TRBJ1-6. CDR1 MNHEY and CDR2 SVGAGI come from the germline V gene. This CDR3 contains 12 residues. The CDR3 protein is CASRSLNSPLHF.

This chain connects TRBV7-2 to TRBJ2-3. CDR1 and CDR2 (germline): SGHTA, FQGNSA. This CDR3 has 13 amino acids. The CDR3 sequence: CASSSPSKYTQYF.

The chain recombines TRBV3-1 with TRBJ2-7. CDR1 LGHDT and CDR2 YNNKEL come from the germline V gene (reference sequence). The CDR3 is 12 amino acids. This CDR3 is CASSQGTYEQYF.

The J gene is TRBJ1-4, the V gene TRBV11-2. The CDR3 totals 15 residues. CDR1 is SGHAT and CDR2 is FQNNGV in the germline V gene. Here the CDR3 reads CASSLVQATNEKLFF.

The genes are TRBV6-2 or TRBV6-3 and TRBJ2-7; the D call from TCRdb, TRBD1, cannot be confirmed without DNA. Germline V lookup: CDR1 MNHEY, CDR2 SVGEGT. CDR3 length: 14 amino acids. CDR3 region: CASRLRTGIYEQYF.

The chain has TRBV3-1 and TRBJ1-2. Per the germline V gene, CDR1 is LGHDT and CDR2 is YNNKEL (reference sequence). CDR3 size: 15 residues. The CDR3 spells CASSQVWGANYGYTF.

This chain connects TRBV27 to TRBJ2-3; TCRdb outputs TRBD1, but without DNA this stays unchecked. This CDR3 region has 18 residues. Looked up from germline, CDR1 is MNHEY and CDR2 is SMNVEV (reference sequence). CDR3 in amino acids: CASSLGAERVLNTDTQYF.

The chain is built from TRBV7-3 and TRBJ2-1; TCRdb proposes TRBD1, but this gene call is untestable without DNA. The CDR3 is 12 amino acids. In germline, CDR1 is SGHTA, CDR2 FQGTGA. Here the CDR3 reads CASSSTGEKQFF.

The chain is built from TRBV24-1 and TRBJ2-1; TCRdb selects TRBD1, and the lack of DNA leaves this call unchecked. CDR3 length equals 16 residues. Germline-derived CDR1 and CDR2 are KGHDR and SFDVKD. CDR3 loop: CATSTRGRKIDNEQFF.

This CDR3 is CASSERGQGGNEQFF. The chain joins TRBV6-1 to TRBJ2-1; absent DNA, TCRdb's TRBD1 call cannot be checked. CDR1 and CDR2 from the germline V gene are MNHNS and SASEGT. The CDR3 sequence is 15 residues long.

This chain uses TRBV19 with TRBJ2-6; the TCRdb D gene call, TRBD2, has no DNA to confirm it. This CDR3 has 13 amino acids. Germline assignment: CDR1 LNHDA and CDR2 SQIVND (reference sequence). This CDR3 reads CAVSVTGANVLTF.

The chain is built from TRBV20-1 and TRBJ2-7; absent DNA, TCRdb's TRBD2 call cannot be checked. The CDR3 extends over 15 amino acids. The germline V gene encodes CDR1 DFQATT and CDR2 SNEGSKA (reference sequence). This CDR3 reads CSARKNSGPPYEQYF.

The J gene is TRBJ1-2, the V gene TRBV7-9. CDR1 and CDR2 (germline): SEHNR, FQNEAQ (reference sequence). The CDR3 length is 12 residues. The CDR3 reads CASSADNYGYTF.

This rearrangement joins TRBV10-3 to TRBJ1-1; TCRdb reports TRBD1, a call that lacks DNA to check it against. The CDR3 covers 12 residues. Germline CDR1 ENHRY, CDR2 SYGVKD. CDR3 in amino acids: CAIMTQGRKAFF.

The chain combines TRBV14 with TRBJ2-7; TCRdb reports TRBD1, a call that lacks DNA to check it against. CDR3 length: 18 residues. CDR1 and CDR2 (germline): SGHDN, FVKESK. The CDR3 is CASSPGTGENPTSWEQYF.

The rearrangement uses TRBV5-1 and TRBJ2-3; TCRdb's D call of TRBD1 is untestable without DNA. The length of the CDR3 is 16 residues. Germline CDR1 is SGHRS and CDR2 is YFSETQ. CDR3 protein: CASSLIRGPGADTQYF.